A single sample is the source of the 32 T cell receptor beta chains below, sequenced in a study of blood T cell repertoires in COVID-19. Sequenced by immunoSEQ multiplex PCR; TCRdb stores in-frame clones only, minus some. The data contain over 350,000 clones, 88% of them seen just once; the ten biggest clones take up around 0.95%. The sample was PBMCs or T cells enriched from blood (not recorded which). The source is a woman aged 25 to 39 with acute COVID-19.

This sequence joins TRBV24-1 and TRBJ2-7; TRBD1 matches 8 bases. The trim removed 0 bases at V and 2 bases at J, leaving 5 bases unmatched. Looked up from germline, CDR1 is KGHDR and CDR2 is SFDVKD. This CDR3 is 16 amino acids long. CDR3 DNA sequence: TGTGCCACCAGTGATTTGAAGAGACAGGGGACCTACGAGCAGTACTTC. It is translated as CATSDLKRQGTYEQYF.

The chain combines TRBV7-2 with TRBJ1-5; D is undetermined. The V end lost 6 bases, the J end lost 4 bases, and 10 bases lay between the germline ends. The CDR3 totals 13 residues. CDR1 and CDR2 from the germline V gene are SGHTA and FQGNSA. The CDR3 reads CASSFSPNQPQHF. The CDR3 DNA is TGTGCCAGCAGTTTTTCCCCTAATCAGCCCCAGCATTTT.

This chain joins TRBV5-1 and TRBJ1-3, with no clear D. The ends were cut back, 4 bases at V and 0 bases at J, with 11 bases in the middle. The germline gives CDR1 SGHRS, CDR2 YFSETQ. This CDR3 spans 15 amino acids. In nucleotides, the CDR3 is TGCGCCAGCAGCCGAGCCGGAGACTCTGGAAACACCATATATTTT. It codes for CASSRAGDSGNTIYF.

CDR3 loop: CASSLVPTVYEQYF. The CDR3 nucleotides are TGCGCCAGCAGCTTGGTACCGACAGTCTACGAGCAGTACTTC. V is TRBV5-1 and J is TRBJ2-7; D possibly corresponds to TRBD1 (5 bases). CDR1 SGHRS and CDR2 YFSETQ come from the germline V gene. V lost 0 bases to trimming and J lost 3 bases, with 10 bases between them. The CDR3 sequence is 14 residues long.

The chain combines TRBV3-1 (or the pseudogene TRBV3-2) with TRBJ1-6, with 10 bases that match TRBD1. V was clipped by 1 base and J by 7 bases; unmatched bases: 4. The germline V gene has CDR1 LGHDT and CDR2 YNNKEL (reference sequence). There are 16 residues in the CDR3. The CDR3 DNA is TGTGCCAGCAGCCAAGGGGACAGGGGTCGGAATTCACCCCTCCACTTT. This sequence encodes CASSQGDRGRNSPLHF.

CDR3 DNA sequence: TGTGCTAGTTCGGTGGAGGGTGGGAATTCACCCCTCCACTTT. Translating it yields CASSVEGGNSPLHF. V is TRBV12-5 and J is TRBJ1-6; D is ambiguous. V was trimmed by 8 bases and J by 7 bases, leaving 15 bases between them. The CDR3 covers 14 residues. The germline gives CDR1 LGHNT, CDR2 FRNRAP.

V and J are TRBV5-1 and TRBJ2-3, with TRBD2 identical over 11 bases. The length of the CDR3 is 16 residues. The V gene's germline CDR1 is SGHRS and CDR2 YFSETQ. J gave up 1 base and V 4 bases, and 5 bases lay outside the gene matches. The CDR3, as DNA: TGCGCCAGCAGCCCAGAACTAGCGGGGGGCACAGATACGCAGTATTTT. Its protein product is CASSPELAGGTDTQYF.

The chain carries TRBV12-5 and TRBJ1-5; D call uncertain. The CDR3 runs to 15 residues. Trimming took off 1 base at V and 1 base at J, with 8 bases between the two ends. The germline CDR1 and CDR2 sequences are LGHNT and FRNRAP. In nucleotides, the CDR3 is TGTGCTAGTGGTTTGGCCACAGAGAGCAATCAGCCCCAGCATTTT. Encoded protein: CASGLATESNQPQHF.

The chain combines TRBV4-1 with TRBJ2-1; 12 nucleotides match TRBD2. This CDR3 is 18 amino acids long. With 1 base clipped from V and 7 bases from J, the junction kept 11 bases outside the gene matches. Germline V gives CDR1 MGHRA, CDR2 YSYEKL. CDR3: CASSQGPPRLAGDNEQFF. CDR3 nucleotides: TGCGCCAGCAGCCAAGGGCCCCCACGACTAGCGGGGGATAATGAGCAGTTCTTC.

This clone was observed a handful of times. The V and J genes are TRBV30 and TRBJ1-2; D is ambiguous. The V gene's germline CDR1 is GTSNPN and CDR2 SVGIG (reference sequence). The CDR3 covers 17 residues. V dropped 3 bases and J dropped 0 bases, with 20 bases sitting between them. The chain's CDR3 is CAWRETHRSGPNYGYTF. CDR3 DNA sequence: TGTGCCTGGAGAGAGACCCATCGGAGCGGACCTAACTATGGCTACACCTTC.

The count of this clone is one. The chain combines TRBV7-9 with TRBJ2-3; 11 positions agree with TRBD2. Germline V gene sequence: CDR1 SEHNR, CDR2 FQNEAQ (reference sequence). V gave up 5 bases and J gave up 2 bases; unmatched junction bases: 6. CDR3 length: 16 residues. The CDR3 coding sequence is TGTGCCAGCAGCCACACACTAGCGGGGGTCACAGATACGCAGTATTTT. It codes for CASSHTLAGVTDTQYF.

CDR3 amino acids: CASSLVLGAVENTIYF. The CDR3 DNA sequence: TGTGCCAGCAGCTTAGTTTTGGGGGCTGTTGAAAACACCATATATTTT. The chain recombines TRBV7-3 with TRBJ1-3, with TRBD1 as a possible D gene (6 bases). The CDR3 is made up of 16 amino acids. Germline CDR1 and CDR2: SGHTA and FQGTGA. Between the trimmed V and J ends, which lost 2 bases and 6 bases, there was a span of 17 bases.

The rearrangement joins TRBV6-2 or TRBV6-3 to TRBJ1-2, with a possible D match to TRBD1 (5 bases). V lost 2 bases and J lost 0, with 10 bases in between. CDR1 MNHEY and CDR2 SVGEGT come from the germline V gene. The CDR3 covers 15 residues. CDR3 in amino acids: CASSYRGGANYGYTF. CDR3 nucleotide sequence: TGTGCCAGCAGTTACCGCGGGGGAGCTAACTATGGCTACACCTTC.

The rearrangement uses TRBV19 and TRBJ1-4; 8 bases agree with TRBD1. After removal of 3 bases from V and 9 bases from J, the junction contained 9 bases not matched to a gene. Germline values: CDR1 LNHDA, CDR2 SQIVND (reference sequence). The CDR3 runs 15 residues. This chain's CDR3 is CASSIDGTGAQKLFF. The CDR3 bases are TGTGCCAGTAGTATCGACGGGACAGGCGCGCAAAAACTGTTTTTT.

The V call is TRBV19, the J call TRBJ2-1; 8 nucleotides line up with TRBD2. Germline loops: CDR1 LNHDA, CDR2 SQIVND (reference sequence). V lost 5 bases and J lost 7; bases outside the gene matches: 7. The CDR3 length is 14 residues. CDR3 sequence (DNA): TGTGCCAGTAGTCGAACCGGGACTAGGAATGAGCAGTTCTTC. Translated, it gives CASSRTGTRNEQFF.

The chain recombines TRBV4-3 with TRBJ2-7, with D possibly TRBD2 on 5 matching bases. Germline CDR1 LGHNA, CDR2 YSLEER. The CDR3 runs 12 residues. Trimming took 3 bases from V and 7 from J, leaving 10 bases between them. CDR3 region: CASSHAGDEQYF. CDR3 in DNA: TGCGCCAGCAGCCATGCCGGGGATGAGCAGTACTTC.

This rearrangement joins TRBV9 to TRBJ2-1; 10 bases match TRBD2. CDR3 size: 16 residues. Germline V gene lookup returns CDR1 SGDLS and CDR2 YYNGEE. After removal of 3 bases from V and 9 bases from J, the junction contained 12 bases not matched to a gene. CDR3 in amino acids: CASSASGTSVLGEQFF. The CDR3 region has the DNA TGTGCCAGCAGCGCCTCCGGGACTAGCGTTTTGGGTGAGCAGTTCTTC. Full variable domain (outside the CDR3, taken from reference TRBV9 and TRBJ2-1): DSGVTQTPKHLITATGQRVTLRCSPRSGDLSVYWYQQSLDQGLQFLIQYYNGEERAKGNILERFSAQQFPDLHSELNLSSLELGDSALYFCASSASGTSVLGEQFFGPGTRLTVL.

The J gene is TRBJ1-6, the V gene TRBV27, with D possibly being TRBD1 (5 bases). Germline values: CDR1 MNHEY, CDR2 SMNVEV (reference sequence). CDR3 length equals 14 residues. V lost 6 bases to trimming and J lost 8 bases, with 14 bases between them. The DNA of the CDR3 is TGTGCCAGCAGCAGACCCGGGGGGGATTCACCCCTCCACTTT. As protein: CASSRPGGDSPLHF.

The chain combines TRBV5-4 with TRBJ2-1, with D perhaps matching TRBD1 (6 bases). Germline V lookup: CDR1 SGHNT, CDR2 YYREEE (reference sequence). V was clipped by 4 bases and J by 5 bases, with 13 bases between them. The CDR3 runs 14 residues. CDR3 loop: CASSDGTLHNEQFF. Here the CDR3 DNA reads TGTGCCAGCAGCGACGGGACACTCCACAATGAGCAGTTCTTC. The full variable domain, rest sourced from reference TRBV5-4 and TRBJ2-1, is ETGVTQSPTHLIKTRGQQVTLRCSSQSGHNTVSWYQQALGQGPQFIFQYYREEENGRGNFPPRFSGLQFPNYSSELNVNALELDDSALYLCASSDGTLHNEQFFGPGTRLTVL.

The CDR3, as DNA: TGTGCCAGCAGAGGACAGGGGCCCTACAATGAGCAGTTCTTC. Translating gives CASRGQGPYNEQFF. The chain employs TRBV6-5 and TRBJ2-1; TRBD1 matches at 9 bases. The junction had 2 bases not matched to a gene; V was cut back by 6 bases and J by 2 bases. The CDR3 consists of 14 residues. CDR1 MNHEY and CDR2 SVGAGI come from the germline V gene.

The chain couples TRBV6-1 to TRBJ2-5; D possibly corresponds to TRBD1 (6 bases). The V end was cut by 0 bases, the J end by 4 bases, with 12 bases between. Looked up from germline, CDR1 is MNHNS and CDR2 is SASEGT. This CDR3 contains 15 residues. CDR3: CASSEALRRGETQYF. The CDR3 DNA reads TGTGCCAGCAGTGAAGCGCTTCGCAGGGGAGAGACCCAGTACTTC.

The gene calls are TRBV6-5 and TRBJ1-6; 7 bases align to TRBD1. The ends lost 6 bases at V and 6 bases at J; junction bases unmatched: 8. CDR1 MNHEY and CDR2 SVGAGI come from the germline V gene. This CDR3 region has 15 residues. DNA of the CDR3: TGTGCCAGCAGCAACAACAGGGGCAGTAATTCACCCCTCCACTTT. It specifies CASSNNRGSNSPLHF.

J is TRBJ2-2 and V is TRBV7-2; D is uncertain. Germline V CDR1 and CDR2: SGHTA, FQGNSA. The V end lost 9 bases, the J end lost 4 bases, and 15 bases lay between the germline ends. The CDR3 is made up of 14 amino acids. Here the CDR3 reads CASMIRRITGELFF. The CDR3 bases are TGTGCCAGTATGATCAGGCGCATCACCGGGGAGCTGTTTTTT.

The V gene is TRBV6-5, the J gene TRBJ1-6; a possible D gene is TRBD1 (6 bases). CDR1 and CDR2 from the germline V gene are MNHEY and SVGAGI. The CDR3 consists of 15 residues. V dropped 7 bases and J dropped 14 bases, with 24 bases sitting between them. The CDR3 loop is CASTYTGTRDWTLHF. Written as DNA, the CDR3 is TGTGCCAGCACTTATACCGGGACAAGGGATTGGACCCTCCACTTT.

Concerning this clone itself: The sample has other DNA sequences that encode this CDR3 too. The rearrangement uses TRBV29-1 and TRBJ2-7, with 11 bases lining up with TRBD2. V lost 6 bases and J lost 2; bases outside the gene matches: 3. The CDR3 covers 13 residues. The germline V gene encodes CDR1 SQVTM and CDR2 ANQGSEA. For the CDR3, the DNA is TGCAGCGTAGGGACTAGCGGAACCTACGAGCAGTACTTC. It encodes CSVGTSGTYEQYF.

V usage is TRBV18 and J usage is TRBJ1-4, with D tentatively TRBD1 (6 bases). The CDR3 is 14 amino acids. Germline V gene sequence: CDR1 KGHSH, CDR2 LQKENI. The V gene lost 3 bases and the J gene lost 7 bases, with 12 bases spanning the gap. The CDR3 reads CASSPVTGSEKLFF. The CDR3 DNA follows: TGTGCCAGCTCACCCGTAACAGGGAGTGAAAAACTGTTTTTT.

This chain uses TRBV19 with TRBJ1-2, with a tentative D call TRBD1 (6 bases). This CDR3 is 15 amino acids long. V shed 4 bases and J shed 3 bases, with 15 bases lying between them. Looked up from germline, CDR1 is LNHDA and CDR2 is SQIVND (reference sequence). The CDR3 spells CASSRQGNKDYGYTF. For the CDR3, the DNA is TGTGCCAGTAGTAGGCAGGGGAATAAGGACTATGGCTACACCTTC.

The chain links TRBV4-3 to TRBJ1-1; a possible D gene is TRBD1 (5 bases). With 1 base removed from V and 5 bases from J, the gap between germline ends came to 11 bases. The germline V gene has CDR1 LGHNA and CDR2 YSLEER. There are 14 residues in the CDR3. In nucleotides, the CDR3 is TGCGCCAGCAGCCAAGTGGGGGGGAGTACTGAAGCTTTCTTT. Translated, it gives CASSQVGGSTEAFF.

The V call is TRBV7-9, the J call TRBJ2-1; D gene uncertain. Germline CDR1 and CDR2: SEHNR and FQNEAQ (reference sequence). CDR3 length equals 12 residues. Between the trimmed V and J ends, which lost 7 bases and 8 bases, there was a span of 12 bases. The CDR3 coding sequence is TGTGCCAGCACGCACTCTTTGGATGAGCAGTTCTTC. Amino acids: CASTHSLDEQFF.

This clone has a single count. The same CDR3 also results from other DNA sequences found in this sample. The V gene is TRBV9, the J gene TRBJ1-1, with D possibly being TRBD1 (5 bases). Deletions cut 0 bases from V and 6 bases from J, with 9 bases between. Germline-derived CDR1 and CDR2 are SGDLS and YYNGEE. The CDR3 loop spans 13 amino acids. In DNA, the CDR3 is TGTGCCAGCAGCGTAGCGACGGGGGCTGAAGCTTTCTTT. Translated, it gives CASSVATGAEAFF.

CDR3 protein: CASGLSELAPSEQFF. The CDR3 DNA sequence: TGTGCTAGTGGTTTGAGTGAACTAGCGCCCAGTGAGCAGTTCTTC. This chain uses TRBV12-5 with TRBJ2-1; 7 bases agree with TRBD2. This CDR3 has 15 amino acids. From germline, CDR1 is LGHNT and CDR2 FRNRAP. J lost 9 bases, V lost 2 bases, and 10 bases had no gene match. Together with reference TRBV12-5 and TRBJ2-1, the CDR3 gives the full variable domain: DARVTQTPRHKVTEMGQEVTMRCQPILGHNTVFWYRQTMMQGLELLAYFRNRAPLDDSGMPKDRFSAEMPDATLATLKIQPSEPRDSAVYFCASGLSELAPSEQFFGPGTRLTVL.

CDR3 sequence reads: CASSIGADRPGNTIYF. CDR3 DNA: TGTGCCAGTAGTATTGGAGCGGACAGGCCTGGAAACACCATATATTTT. The V call is TRBV19, the J call TRBJ1-3; TRBD1 matches 7 bases. CDR1 is LNHDA, CDR2 SQIVND, per germline (reference sequence). V dropped 3 bases and J dropped 2; count of bases not matched to a gene: 7. CDR3 length: 16 residues.